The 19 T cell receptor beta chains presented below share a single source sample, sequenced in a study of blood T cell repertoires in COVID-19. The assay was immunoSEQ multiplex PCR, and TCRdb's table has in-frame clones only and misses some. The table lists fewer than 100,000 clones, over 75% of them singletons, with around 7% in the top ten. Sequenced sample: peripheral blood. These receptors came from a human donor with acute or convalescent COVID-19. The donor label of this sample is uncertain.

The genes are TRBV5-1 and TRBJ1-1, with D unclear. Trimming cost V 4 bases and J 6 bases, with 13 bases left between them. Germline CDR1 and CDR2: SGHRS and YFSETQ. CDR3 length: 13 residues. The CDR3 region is CASSPAGSAEAFF. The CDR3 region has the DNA TGCGCCAGCAGCCCAGCGGGGAGTGCTGAAGCTTTCTTT.

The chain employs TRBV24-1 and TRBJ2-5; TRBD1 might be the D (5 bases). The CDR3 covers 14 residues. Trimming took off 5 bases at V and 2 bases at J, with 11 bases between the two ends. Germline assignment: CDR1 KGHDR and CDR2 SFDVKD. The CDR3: CATSGGGGQETQYF. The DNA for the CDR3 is TGTGCCACCAGTGGGGGCGGCGGTCAAGAGACCCAGTACTTC.

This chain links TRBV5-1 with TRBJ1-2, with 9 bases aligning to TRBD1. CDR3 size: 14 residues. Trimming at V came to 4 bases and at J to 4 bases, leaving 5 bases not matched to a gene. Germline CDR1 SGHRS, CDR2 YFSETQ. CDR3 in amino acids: CASSLGDRAYGYTF. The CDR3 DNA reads TGCGCCAGCAGCCTGGGGGACAGGGCCTATGGCTACACCTTC.

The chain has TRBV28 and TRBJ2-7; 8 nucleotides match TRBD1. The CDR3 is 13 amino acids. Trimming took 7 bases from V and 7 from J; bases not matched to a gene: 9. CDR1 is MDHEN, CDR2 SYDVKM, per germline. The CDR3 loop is CASKTGTGLEQYF. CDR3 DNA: TGTGCCAGCAAGACCGGGACAGGCTTGGAGCAGTACTTC. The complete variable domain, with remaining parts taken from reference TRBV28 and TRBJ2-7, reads DVKVTQSSRYLVKRTGEKVFLECVQDMDHENMFWYRQDPGLGLRLIYFSYDVKMKEKGDIPEGYSVSREKKERFSLILESASTNQTSMYLCASKTGTGLEQYFGPGTRLTVT.

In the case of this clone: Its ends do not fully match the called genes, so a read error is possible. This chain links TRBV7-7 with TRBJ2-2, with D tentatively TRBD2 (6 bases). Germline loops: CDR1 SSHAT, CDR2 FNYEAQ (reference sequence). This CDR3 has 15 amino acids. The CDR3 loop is CASSLAGSGTGELFF. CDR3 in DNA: TGTGCTAGCAGCTTGGCGGGGTCGGGCACCGGGGAGCTGTTTTTT.

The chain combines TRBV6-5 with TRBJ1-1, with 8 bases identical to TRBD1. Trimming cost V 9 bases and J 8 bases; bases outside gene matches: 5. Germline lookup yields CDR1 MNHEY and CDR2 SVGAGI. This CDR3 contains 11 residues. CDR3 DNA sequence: TGTGCCAGTAAGACAGGGGCCGAAGCTTTCTTT. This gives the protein CASKTGAEAFF.

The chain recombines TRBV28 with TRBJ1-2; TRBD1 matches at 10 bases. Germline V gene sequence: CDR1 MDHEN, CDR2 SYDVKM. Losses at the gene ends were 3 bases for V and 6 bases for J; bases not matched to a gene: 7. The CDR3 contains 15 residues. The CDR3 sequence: CASSFLPGQGDGYTF. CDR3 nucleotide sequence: TGTGCCAGCAGTTTCCTACCCGGACAGGGGGATGGCTACACCTTC.

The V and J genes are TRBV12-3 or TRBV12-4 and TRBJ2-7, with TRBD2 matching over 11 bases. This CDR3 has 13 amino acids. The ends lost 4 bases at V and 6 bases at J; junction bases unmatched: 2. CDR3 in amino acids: CASSSGTSGEQYF. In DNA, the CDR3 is TGTGCCAGCAGTTCAGGGACTAGCGGCGAGCAGTACTTC.

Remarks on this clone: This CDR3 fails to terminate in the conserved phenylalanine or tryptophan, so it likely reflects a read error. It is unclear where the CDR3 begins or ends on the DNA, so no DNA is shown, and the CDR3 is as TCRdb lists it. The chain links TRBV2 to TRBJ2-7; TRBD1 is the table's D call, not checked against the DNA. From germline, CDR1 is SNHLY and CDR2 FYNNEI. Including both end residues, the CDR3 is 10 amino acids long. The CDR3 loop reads CASSGRDRRI.

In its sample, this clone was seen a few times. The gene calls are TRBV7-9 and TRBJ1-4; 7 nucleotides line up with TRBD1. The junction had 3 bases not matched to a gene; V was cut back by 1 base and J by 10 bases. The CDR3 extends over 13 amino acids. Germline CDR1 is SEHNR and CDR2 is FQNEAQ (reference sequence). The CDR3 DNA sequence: TGTGCCAGCAGCTTAGGACAGGGCCTAAAACTGTTTTTT. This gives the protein CASSLGQGLKLFF.

CDR3: CASSQLRGASTDTQYF. The CDR3 region has the DNA TGCGCCAGCAGCCAATTGCGGGGGGCTAGCACAGATACGCAGTATTTT. The J gene is TRBJ2-3, the V gene TRBV4-1, with TRBD2 matching over 8 bases. CDR1 and CDR2 (germline): MGHRA, YSYEKL. CDR3 length: 16 amino acids. V was pared by 2 bases and J by 0 bases, with 4 bases of the junction left unmatched.

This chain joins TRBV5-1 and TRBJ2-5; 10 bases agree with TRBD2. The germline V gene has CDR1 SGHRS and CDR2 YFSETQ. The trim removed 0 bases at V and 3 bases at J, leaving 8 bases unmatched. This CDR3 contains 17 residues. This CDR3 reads CASSLAPSGGGEETQYF. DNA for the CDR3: TGCGCCAGCAGCTTGGCCCCCAGCGGGGGGGGCGAAGAGACCCAGTACTTC. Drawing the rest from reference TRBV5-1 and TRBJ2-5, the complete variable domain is KAGVTQTPRYLIKTRGQQVTLSCSPISGHRSVSWYQQTPGQGLQFLFEYFSETQRNKGNFPGRFSGRQFSNSRSEMNVSTLELGDSALYLCASSLAPSGGGEETQYFGPGTRLLVL.

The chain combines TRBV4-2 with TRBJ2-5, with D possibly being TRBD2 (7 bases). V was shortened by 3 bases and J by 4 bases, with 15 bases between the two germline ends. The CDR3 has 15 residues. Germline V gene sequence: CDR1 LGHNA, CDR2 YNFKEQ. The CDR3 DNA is TGTGCCAGCAGCCATCCCTCGGGGGGCGGAGAGACCCAGTACTTC. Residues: CASSHPSGGGETQYF.

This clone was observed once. Written as DNA, the CDR3 is TGTGCCAGCAGCCGAGGGATCAGGAACACTGAAGCTTTCTTT. This translates into CASSRGIRNTEAFF. The chain carries TRBV7-9 and TRBJ1-1; D not certain. The CDR3 covers 14 residues. V lost 5 bases, J lost 1 base, and 11 bases lay in between. Germline V CDR1 and CDR2: SEHNR, FQNEAQ (reference sequence).

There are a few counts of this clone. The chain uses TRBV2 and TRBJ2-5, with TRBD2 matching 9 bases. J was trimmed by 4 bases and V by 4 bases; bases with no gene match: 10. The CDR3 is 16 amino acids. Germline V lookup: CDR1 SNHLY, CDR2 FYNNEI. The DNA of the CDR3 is TGTGCCAGCAGTGCGATGGGGCGGGGGGGCCCAGAGACCCAGTACTTC. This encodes CASSAMGRGGPETQYF.

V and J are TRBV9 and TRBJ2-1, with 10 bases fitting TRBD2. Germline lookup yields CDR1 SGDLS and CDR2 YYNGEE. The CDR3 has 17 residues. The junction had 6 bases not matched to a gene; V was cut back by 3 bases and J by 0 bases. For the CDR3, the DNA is TGTGCCAGCAGCGCCGAACTAGCGGGGTACTCCTACAATGAGCAGTTCTTC. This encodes CASSAELAGYSYNEQFF.

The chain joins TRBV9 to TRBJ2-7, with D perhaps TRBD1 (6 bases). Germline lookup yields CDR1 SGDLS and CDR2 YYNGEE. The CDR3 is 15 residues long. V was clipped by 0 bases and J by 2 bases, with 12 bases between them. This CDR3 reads CASSVAGGVTYEQYF. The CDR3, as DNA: TGTGCCAGCAGCGTAGCTGGGGGCGTAACCTACGAGCAGTACTTC.

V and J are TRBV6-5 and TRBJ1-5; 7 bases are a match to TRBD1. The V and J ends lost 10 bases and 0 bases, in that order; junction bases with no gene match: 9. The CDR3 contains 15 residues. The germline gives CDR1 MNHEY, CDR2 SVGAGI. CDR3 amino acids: CATYRGSNSNQPQHF. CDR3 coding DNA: TGTGCCACCTACAGGGGTTCGAATAGCAATCAGCCCCAGCATTTT.

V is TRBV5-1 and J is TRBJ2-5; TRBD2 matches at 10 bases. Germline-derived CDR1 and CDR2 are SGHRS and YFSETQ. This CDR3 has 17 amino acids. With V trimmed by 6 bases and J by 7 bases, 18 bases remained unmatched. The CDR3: CASTETPLAGSVGTQYF. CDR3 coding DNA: TGCGCCAGCACCGAAACCCCACTAGCGGGGTCTGTGGGGACCCAGTACTTC. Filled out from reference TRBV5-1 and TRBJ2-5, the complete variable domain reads KAGVTQTPRYLIKTRGQQVTLSCSPISGHRSVSWYQQTPGQGLQFLFEYFSETQRNKGNFPGRFSGRQFSNSRSEMNVSTLELGDSALYLCASTETPLAGSVGTQYFGPGTRLLVL.